This TCR beta chain was recorded in a study of blood T cell repertoires in COVID-19. Overall study context: Samples taken during acute and convalescent COVID-19 were collected in the United States, Italy and Spain.

Method: immunoSEQ multiplex PCR; TCRdb's copy keeps in-frame clones and lacks some. The sample lists roughly 230,000 clones, 84% occurring once. The J segment lost 5 bases and the V segment lost 5 bases, leaving 13 bases of the junction unmatched. The CDR3 covers 16 residues. The germline V gene has CDR1 SEHNR and CDR2 FQNEAQ (reference sequence). During active infection, Seattle patients enrolled and were then monitored through disease. The rearrangement uses TRBV7-9 and TRBJ1-1; 8 nucleotides line up with TRBD1. Sequencing was performed on peripheral blood. This TCR was sampled from a woman of 80 years or more with COVID-19, enrolled during active disease. The CDR3 DNA sequence: TGTGCCAGCAGCCTATCAGCGAACAGGGGGATAACTGAAGCTTTCTTT. Its protein is CASSLSANRGITEAFF.